This T cell receptor (beta chain) derives from a study of beta chain features in type 1 diabetes. Germline V gives CDR1 LGHNT, CDR2 FRNRAP. The V and J ends lost 6 bases and 1 base respectively, with 10 bases between them. The CDR3 is 14 residues long. Sequenced material consisted of expressed TCRB transcripts (all of the isolated RNA was reverse transcribed). Measured with immunoSEQ multiplex PCR; TCRdb has only the in-frame clones, and not every one. Of hundreds of thousands of clones listed, 13% to 15% are singletons. The origin of this receptor is a woman in her thirties or forties in good health. The rearrangement links TRBV12-5 to TRBJ2-4, with a tentative D call TRBD2 (6 bases). Source material: naive CD4+ T cells from blood. Here the CDR3 reads CASGLRGAKNIQYF. In DNA, the CDR3 is TGTGCTAGTGGCCTCCGGGGGGCCAAAAACATTCAGTACTTC.